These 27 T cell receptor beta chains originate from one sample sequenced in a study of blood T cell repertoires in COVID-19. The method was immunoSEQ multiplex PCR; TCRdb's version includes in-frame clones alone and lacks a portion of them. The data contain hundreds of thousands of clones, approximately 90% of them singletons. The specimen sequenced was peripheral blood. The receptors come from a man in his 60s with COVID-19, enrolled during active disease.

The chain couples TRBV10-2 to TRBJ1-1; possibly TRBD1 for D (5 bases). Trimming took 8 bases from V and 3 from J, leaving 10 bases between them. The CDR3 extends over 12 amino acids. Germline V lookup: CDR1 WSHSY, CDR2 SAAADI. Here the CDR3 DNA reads TGCGCCAGCCAGTGGGGGGACACTGAAGCTTTCTTT. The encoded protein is CASQWGDTEAFF.

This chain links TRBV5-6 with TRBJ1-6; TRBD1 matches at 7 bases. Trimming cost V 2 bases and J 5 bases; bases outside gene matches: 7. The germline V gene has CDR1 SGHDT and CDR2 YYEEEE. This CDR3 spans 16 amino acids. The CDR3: CASSLQTGINNSPLHF. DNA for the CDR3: TGTGCCAGCAGCTTACAGACAGGGATCAATAATTCACCCCTCCACTTT.

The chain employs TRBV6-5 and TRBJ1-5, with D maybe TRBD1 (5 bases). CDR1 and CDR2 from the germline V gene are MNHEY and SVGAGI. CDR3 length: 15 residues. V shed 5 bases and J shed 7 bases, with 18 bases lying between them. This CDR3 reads CASSPQGREAQPQHF. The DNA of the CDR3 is TGTGCCAGCAGTCCCCAGGGCAGGGAGGCGCAGCCCCAGCATTTT.

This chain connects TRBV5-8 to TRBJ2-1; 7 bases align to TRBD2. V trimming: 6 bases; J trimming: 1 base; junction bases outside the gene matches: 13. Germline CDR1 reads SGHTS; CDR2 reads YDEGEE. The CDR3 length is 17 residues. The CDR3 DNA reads TGTGCCAGCAAACCGAGGGGAGGGGTACCATCCTACAATGAGCAGTTCTTC. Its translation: CASKPRGGVPSYNEQFF. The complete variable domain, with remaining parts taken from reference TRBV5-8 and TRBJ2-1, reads EAGVTQSPTHLIKTRGQQATLRCSPISGHTSVYWYQQALGLGLQFLLWYDEGEERNRGNFPPRFSGRQFPNYSSELNVNALELEDSALYLCASKPRGGVPSYNEQFFGPGTRLTVL.

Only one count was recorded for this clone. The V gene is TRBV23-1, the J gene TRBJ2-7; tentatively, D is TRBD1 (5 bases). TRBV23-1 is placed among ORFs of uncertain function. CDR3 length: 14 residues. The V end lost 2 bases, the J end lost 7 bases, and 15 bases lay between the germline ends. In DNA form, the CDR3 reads TGCGCCAGCAGTCAAAACAGGCGGAGTTTTGAGCAGTACTTC. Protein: CASSQNRRSFEQYF.

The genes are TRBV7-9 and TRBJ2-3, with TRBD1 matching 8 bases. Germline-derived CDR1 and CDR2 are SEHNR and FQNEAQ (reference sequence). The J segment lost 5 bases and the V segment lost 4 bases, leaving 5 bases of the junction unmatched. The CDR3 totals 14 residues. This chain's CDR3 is CASSSRQGQDTQYF. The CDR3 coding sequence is TGTGCCAGCAGCTCCAGACAGGGGCAAGATACGCAGTATTTT.

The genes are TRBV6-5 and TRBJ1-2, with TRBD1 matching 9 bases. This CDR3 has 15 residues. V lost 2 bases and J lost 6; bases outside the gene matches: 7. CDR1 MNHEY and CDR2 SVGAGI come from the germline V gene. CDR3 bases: TGTGCCAGCAGTTACGGGGGGACAGGGCTGAATGGCTACACCTTC. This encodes CASSYGGTGLNGYTF.

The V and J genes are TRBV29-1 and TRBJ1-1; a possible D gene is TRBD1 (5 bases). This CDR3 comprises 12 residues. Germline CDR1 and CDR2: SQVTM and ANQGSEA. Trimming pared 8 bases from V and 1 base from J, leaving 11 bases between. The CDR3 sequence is CSFNRRNTEAFF. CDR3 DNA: TGCAGCTTTAACAGGAGGAACACTGAAGCTTTCTTT.

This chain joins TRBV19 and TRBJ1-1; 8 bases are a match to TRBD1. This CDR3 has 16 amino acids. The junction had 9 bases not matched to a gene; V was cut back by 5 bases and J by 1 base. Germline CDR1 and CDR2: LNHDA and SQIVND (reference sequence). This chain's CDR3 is CASSAGYGQGNTEAFF. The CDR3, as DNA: TGTGCCAGTAGTGCAGGGTATGGACAGGGGAACACTGAAGCTTTCTTT.

The CDR3: CASSLRGMPSTDTQYF. The CDR3 coding sequence is TGTGCCAGCAGCTTGCGGGGGATGCCTAGCACAGATACGCAGTATTTT. The V call is TRBV5-4, the J call TRBJ2-3, with D possibly matching TRBD2 (6 bases). Trimming stripped 1 base from V and 0 bases from J, with 12 bases between. Per the germline V gene, CDR1 is SGHNT and CDR2 is YYREEE (reference sequence). CDR3 length: 16 amino acids.

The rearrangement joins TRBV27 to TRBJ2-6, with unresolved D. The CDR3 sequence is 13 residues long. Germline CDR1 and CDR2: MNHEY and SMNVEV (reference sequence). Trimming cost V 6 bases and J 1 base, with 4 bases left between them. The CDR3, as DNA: TGTGCCAGCAGCGGGTCTGGGGCCAACGTCCTGACTTTC. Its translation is CASSGSGANVLTF.

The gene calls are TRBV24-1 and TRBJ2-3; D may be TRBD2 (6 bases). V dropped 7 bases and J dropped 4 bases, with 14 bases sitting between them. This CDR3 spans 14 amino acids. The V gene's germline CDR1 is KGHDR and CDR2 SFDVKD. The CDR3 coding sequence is TGTGCCACCAGCCGGCGGTCGGGGGCAGATACGCAGTATTTT. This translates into CATSRRSGADTQYF.

The CDR3 is CATSAGISNQPQHF. The DNA of the CDR3 is TGTGCCACCTCGGCAGGGATTAGCAATCAGCCCCAGCATTTT. V is TRBV5-4 and J is TRBJ1-5, with D perhaps matching TRBD1 (5 bases). Germline V CDR1 and CDR2: SGHNT, YYREEE (reference sequence). Deletions cut 9 bases from V and 0 bases from J, with 13 bases between. This CDR3 comprises 14 residues.

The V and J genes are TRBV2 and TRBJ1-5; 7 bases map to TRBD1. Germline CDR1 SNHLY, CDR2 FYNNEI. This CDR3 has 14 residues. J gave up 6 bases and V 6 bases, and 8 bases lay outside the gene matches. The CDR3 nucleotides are TGTGCCAGCAGCACAGGGGTAGGCGGTCAGCCCCAGCATTTT. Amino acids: CASSTGVGGQPQHF. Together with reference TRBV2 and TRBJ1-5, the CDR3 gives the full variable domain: EPEVTQTPSHQVTQMGQEVILRCVPISNHLYFYWYRQILGQKVEFLVSFYNNEISEKSEIFDDQFSVERPDGSNFTLKIRSTKLEDSAMYFCASSTGVGGQPQHFGDGTRLSIL.

CDR3 sequence (DNA): TGTGCCAGCAGCGTAAGGCTAGCGGGGGAAGCCTACAATGAGCAGTTCTTC. Its protein product is CASSVRLAGEAYNEQFF. V is TRBV9 and J is TRBJ2-1; 10 bases agree with TRBD2. The CDR3 spans 17 residues. The germline V gene has CDR1 SGDLS and CDR2 YYNGEE. The J segment lost 2 bases and the V segment lost 1 base, leaving 6 bases of the junction unmatched.

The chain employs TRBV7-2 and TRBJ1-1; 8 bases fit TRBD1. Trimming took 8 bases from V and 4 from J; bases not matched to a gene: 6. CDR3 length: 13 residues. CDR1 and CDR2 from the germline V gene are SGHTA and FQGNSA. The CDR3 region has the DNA TGTGCCAGCCGTCAACAGGGGGGCACTGAAGCTTTCTTT. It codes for CASRQQGGTEAFF.

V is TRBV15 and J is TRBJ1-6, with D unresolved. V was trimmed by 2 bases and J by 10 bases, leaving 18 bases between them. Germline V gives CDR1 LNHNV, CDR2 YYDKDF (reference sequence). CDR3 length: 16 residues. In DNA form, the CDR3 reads TGTGCCACCAGCAGACGCGTGGGGTCCGGGAACTCACCCCTCCACTTT. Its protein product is CATSRRVGSGNSPLHF.

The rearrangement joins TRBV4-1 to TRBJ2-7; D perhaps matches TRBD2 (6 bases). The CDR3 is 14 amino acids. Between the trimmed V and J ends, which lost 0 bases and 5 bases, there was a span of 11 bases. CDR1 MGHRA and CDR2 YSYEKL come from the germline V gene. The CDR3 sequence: CASSQDGGGNEQYF. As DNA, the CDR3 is TGCGCCAGCAGCCAAGATGGAGGAGGGAACGAGCAGTACTTC.

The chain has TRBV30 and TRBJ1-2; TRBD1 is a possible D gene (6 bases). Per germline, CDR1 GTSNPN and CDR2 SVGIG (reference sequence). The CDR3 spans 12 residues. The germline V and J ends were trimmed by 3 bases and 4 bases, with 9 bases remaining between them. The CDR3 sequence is CAWSTGSYGYTF. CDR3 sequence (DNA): TGTGCCTGGAGCACAGGGTCCTATGGCTACACCTTC.

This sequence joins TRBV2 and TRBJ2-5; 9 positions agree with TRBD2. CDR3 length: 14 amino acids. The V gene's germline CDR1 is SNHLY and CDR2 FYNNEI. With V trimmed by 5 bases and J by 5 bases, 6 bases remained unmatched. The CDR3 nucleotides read TGTGCCAGCAGTTACAGGACTAGCGCCGAGACCCAGTACTTC. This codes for CASSYRTSAETQYF.

The CDR3 DNA is TGTGCCACCAGTGATGCGACAGGTCCCACCGGGGAGCTGTTTTTT. Protein product: CATSDATGPTGELFF. The rearrangement links TRBV24-1 to TRBJ2-2, with D tentatively TRBD1 (6 bases). Trimming cost V 3 bases and J 4 bases, with 11 bases left between them. The germline V gene encodes CDR1 KGHDR and CDR2 SFDVKD. The CDR3 sequence is 15 residues long.

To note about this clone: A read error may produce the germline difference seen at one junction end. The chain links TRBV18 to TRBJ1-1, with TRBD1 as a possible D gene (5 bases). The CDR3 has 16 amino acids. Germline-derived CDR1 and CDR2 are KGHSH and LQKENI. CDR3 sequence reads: CASSPGYGSADTEAFF. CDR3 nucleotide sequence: TGTGCCAGTTCACCAGGGTACGGGAGCGCGGACACTGAAGCTTTCTTT.

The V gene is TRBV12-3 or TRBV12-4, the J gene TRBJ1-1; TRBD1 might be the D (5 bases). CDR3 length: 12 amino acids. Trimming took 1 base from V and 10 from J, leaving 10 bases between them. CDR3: CASSLGPGGAFF. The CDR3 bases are TGTGCCAGCAGTTTAGGGCCGGGGGGAGCTTTCTTT.

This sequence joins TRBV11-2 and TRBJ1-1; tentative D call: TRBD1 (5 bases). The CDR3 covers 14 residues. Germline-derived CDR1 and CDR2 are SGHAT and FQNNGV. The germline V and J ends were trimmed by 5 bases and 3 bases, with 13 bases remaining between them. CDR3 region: CASSVAGRDTEAFF. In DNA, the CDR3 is TGTGCCAGCAGCGTGGCAGGGAGGGACACTGAAGCTTTCTTT.

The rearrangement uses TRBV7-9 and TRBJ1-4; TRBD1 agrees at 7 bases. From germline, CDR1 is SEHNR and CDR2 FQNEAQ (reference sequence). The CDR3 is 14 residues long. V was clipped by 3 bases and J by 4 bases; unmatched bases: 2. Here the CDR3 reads CASSLGQYNEKLFF. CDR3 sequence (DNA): TGTGCCAGCAGCTTGGGACAGTATAATGAAAAACTGTTTTTT.

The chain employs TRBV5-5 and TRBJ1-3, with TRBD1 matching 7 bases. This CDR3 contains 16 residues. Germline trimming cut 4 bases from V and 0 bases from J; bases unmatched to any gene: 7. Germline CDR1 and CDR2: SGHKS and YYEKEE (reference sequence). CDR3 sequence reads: CASSRDRVDSGNTIYF. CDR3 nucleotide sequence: TGTGCCAGCAGCCGGGACAGAGTAGACTCTGGAAACACCATATATTTT. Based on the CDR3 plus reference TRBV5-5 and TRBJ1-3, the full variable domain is DAGVTQSPTHLIKTRGQQVTLRCSPISGHKSVSWYQQVLGQGPQFIFQYYEKEERGRGNFPDRFSARQFPNYSSELNVNALLLGDSALYLCASSRDRVDSGNTIYFGEGSWLTVV.

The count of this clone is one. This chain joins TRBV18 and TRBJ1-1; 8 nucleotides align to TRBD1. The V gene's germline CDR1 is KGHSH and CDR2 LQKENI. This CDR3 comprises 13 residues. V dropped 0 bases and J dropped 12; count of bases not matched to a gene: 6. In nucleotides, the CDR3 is TGTGCCAGCTCACCACCGCTGGACAGGGTTTCTTTCTTT. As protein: CASSPPLDRVSFF.